Following are 16 T cell receptor beta chains from one sample sequenced in a study of identifying expanded T cells in peripheral blood. The assay was immunoSEQ multiplex PCR, and TCRdb's table has in-frame clones only and misses some. Of approximately 140,000 clones listed, approximately 86% are singletons. The source material was blood. The receptors shown here come from a person aged 18 to 70 in good health.

V gene TRBV11-1 combines with J gene TRBJ1-6; D gene ambiguous. This CDR3 is 13 amino acids long. The germline gives CDR1 SGHAT, CDR2 FQDESV (reference sequence). The V end lost 1 base, the J end lost 8 bases, and 6 bases lay between the germline ends. CDR3 sequence: CASSLGQDSPLHF. The CDR3 bases are TGTGCCAGCAGCTTAGGCCAGGATTCACCCCTCCACTTT.

This CDR3 reads CASSLDLGWTQHF. Here the CDR3 DNA reads TGCGCCAGCAGCTTGGATCTGGGGTGGACCCAGCATTTT. The chain links TRBV5-1 to TRBJ1-5; D call uncertain. V lost 0 bases to trimming and J lost 11 bases, with 12 bases between them. The CDR3 contains 13 residues. The germline V gene encodes CDR1 SGHRS and CDR2 YFSETQ.

This clone was seen many times. The chain recombines TRBV2 with TRBJ1-2; D uncertain. CDR3 length equals 14 residues. Germline V gives CDR1 SNHLY, CDR2 FYNNEI. V lost 0 bases and J lost 4, with 9 bases in between. Here the CDR3 DNA reads TGTGCCAGCAGTGAAGCGGGAGTGGCCTATGGCTACACCTTC. It is translated as CASSEAGVAYGYTF.

This chain links TRBV28 with TRBJ1-5, with D possibly matching TRBD1 (5 bases). The V end lost 2 bases, the J end lost 1 base, and 6 bases lay between the germline ends. CDR1 MDHEN and CDR2 SYDVKM come from the germline V gene. The CDR3 totals 14 residues. The CDR3 DNA reads TGTGCCAGCAGTTTAGGGGGGAGCAATCAGCCCCAGCATTTT. It specifies CASSLGGSNQPQHF.

The gene calls are TRBV15 and TRBJ2-7, with 11 bases matching TRBD1. The germline CDR1 and CDR2 sequences are LNHNV and YYDKDF (reference sequence). Germline trimming cut 3 bases from V and 7 bases from J; bases unmatched to any gene: 8. CDR3 size: 15 residues. The CDR3 DNA sequence: TGTGCCACCAGCAGGGAAATCGGGACAGGGGGAGAGCAGTACTTC. It codes for CATSREIGTGGEQYF.

The rearrangement uses TRBV4-1 and TRBJ2-7, with 8 bases fitting TRBD1. V lost 3 bases to trimming and J lost 6 bases; unmatched junction nucleotides: 4. Germline CDR1 is MGHRA and CDR2 is YSYEKL. The CDR3 totals 13 residues. CDR3 nucleotides: TGCGCCAGCAGCCACCGACAGGGGTCCGAGCAGTACTTC. Its protein product is CASSHRQGSEQYF.

V usage is TRBV7-2 and J usage is TRBJ2-7; tentatively, D is TRBD1 (5 bases). The germline gives CDR1 SGHTA, CDR2 FQGNSA. Trimming removed 2 bases at V and 0 bases at J, with 17 bases between. This CDR3 contains 17 residues. The CDR3 sequence is CASSLKFGAALSYEQYF. The CDR3 bases are TGTGCCAGCAGCTTAAAGTTTGGGGCAGCGCTCTCCTACGAGCAGTACTTC.

The V gene is TRBV28, the J gene TRBJ2-5, with D possibly TRBD1 on 5 matching bases. This CDR3 is built from 14 residues. Germline V CDR1 and CDR2: MDHEN, SYDVKM. V was pared by 3 bases and J by 9 bases, with 17 bases between. DNA of the CDR3: TGTGCCAGCAGTTTTTCAGGGATGAAGACGGCCCAGTACTTC. Protein sequence: CASSFSGMKTAQYF.

Here the CDR3 DNA reads TGCGCCAGCAGCTTTCCGGGACTAGGTGGGGGGGAGCTGTTTTTT. It codes for CASSFPGLGGGELFF. The genes are TRBV5-1 and TRBJ2-2; 8 bases line up with TRBD2. The ends lost 2 bases at V and 8 bases at J; junction bases unmatched: 8. CDR3 length: 15 amino acids. Germline CDR1 and CDR2: SGHRS and YFSETQ.

This chain joins TRBV5-6 and TRBJ2-7; D is unclear. Trimming stripped 0 bases from V and 1 base from J, with 11 bases between. The CDR3 is 15 amino acids. Germline V gene data show CDR1 as SGHDT and CDR2 as YYEEEE. CDR3 residues: CASSLVSTLSYEQYF. For the CDR3, the DNA is TGTGCCAGCAGCTTGGTTAGCACTTTGTCCTACGAGCAGTACTTC. Supplemented by reference TRBV5-6 and TRBJ2-7, the full variable domain reads DAGVTQSPTHLIKTRGQQVTLRCSPKSGHDTVSWYQQALGQGPQFIFQYYEEEERQRGNFPDRFSGHQFPNYSSELNVNALLLGDSALYLCASSLVSTLSYEQYFGPGTRLTVT.

This chain connects TRBV5-4 to TRBJ1-2; a weak D match, TRBD1 (5 bases). The CDR3 is 15 residues long. Per germline, CDR1 SGHNT and CDR2 YYREEE (reference sequence). The V and J ends lost 0 bases and 6 bases respectively, with 15 bases between them. The CDR3 loop reads CASSLDVIGDHGYTF. CDR3 sequence (DNA): TGTGCCAGCAGCTTGGATGTAATAGGGGACCATGGCTACACCTTC.

This clone occurred a few times. The rearrangement joins TRBV2 to TRBJ1-2; D perhaps matches TRBD1 (6 bases). CDR3 size: 14 residues. Between the trimmed V and J ends, which lost 7 bases and 3 bases, there was a span of 15 bases. Germline V gives CDR1 SNHLY, CDR2 FYNNEI. CDR3 amino acids: CASTGAGADYGYTF. As DNA, the CDR3 is TGTGCCAGCACAGGGGCCGGGGCAGACTATGGCTACACCTTC.

About this clone itself: An end of the junction differs from the germline gene, which may be a read error. The chain is built from TRBV9 and TRBJ2-3; TRBD2 matches at 9 bases. This CDR3 is 15 amino acids long. CDR1 and CDR2 (germline): SGDLS, YYNGEE. The CDR3 DNA reads as TGTGCCAGCAACCCCCCCGGGACTAGCAGAGATACGCAGTATTTT. As protein: CASNPPGTSRDTQYF.

The chain uses TRBV23-1 and TRBJ2-7; 8 positions agree with TRBD1. TRBV23-1 is an ORF; its function is uncertain. The V and J ends lost 4 bases and 0 bases, in that order; junction bases with no gene match: 8. The CDR3 is made up of 16 amino acids. This CDR3 is CASSRDRGPFSYEQYF. In DNA form, the CDR3 reads TGCGCCAGCAGTCGCGACAGGGGCCCCTTCTCCTACGAGCAGTACTTC.

The chain is built from TRBV25-1 and TRBJ1-2, with D unresolved. The V gene's germline CDR1 is MGHDK and CDR2 SYGVNS. This CDR3 comprises 15 residues. V was trimmed by 3 bases and J by 8 bases, leaving 19 bases between them. The CDR3 DNA sequence: TGTGCCAGCAGTGACTCGACCGGGCCCCGACGGGGCTACACCTTC. It codes for CASSDSTGPRRGYTF.

The V call is TRBV5-1, the J call TRBJ2-3; 8 bases line up with TRBD2. This CDR3 is built from 16 residues. V lost 0 bases to trimming and J lost 1 base; unmatched junction nucleotides: 4. The germline V gene has CDR1 SGHRS and CDR2 YFSETQ. CDR3 sequence: CASSLGLARGTDTQYF. The CDR3 DNA reads TGCGCCAGCAGCTTGGGACTAGCGAGAGGCACAGATACGCAGTATTTT.